The 11 T cell receptor beta chains below come from one sample, sequenced in a study of blood T cell repertoires in COVID-19. This table comes from immunoSEQ multiplex PCR, and its TCRdb copy is limited to in-frame clones, with some not included. The sample yields 190,000 or so clones, around 90% seen once. Input material: PBMCs or T cells enriched from blood (not recorded which). The source is a young man who had recovered from COVID-19.

The J gene is TRBJ2-1, the V gene TRBV11-3; TRBD2 matches 11 bases. The CDR3 loop spans 15 amino acids. Trimming cost V 2 bases and J 7 bases; bases outside gene matches: 4. Germline CDR1 is SGHNT and CDR2 is YENEEA. The CDR3 DNA sequence: TGTGCCAGCAGCTTAAGGACTAGCGGGTTAAATGAGCAGTTCTTC. Translation: CASSLRTSGLNEQFF.

The chain couples TRBV2 to TRBJ2-5; TRBD2 matches 10 bases. V was pared by 7 bases and J by 1 base, with 9 bases of the junction left unmatched. There are 16 residues in the CDR3. Germline lookup yields CDR1 SNHLY and CDR2 FYNNEI. The CDR3 loop is CASMASGGLPQETQYF. The CDR3 DNA reads as TGTGCCAGCATGGCTAGCGGGGGCTTACCCCAAGAGACCCAGTACTTC.

This chain connects TRBV13 to TRBJ2-7; 11 nucleotides align to TRBD2. V was clipped by 5 bases and J by 10 bases; unmatched bases: 16. The CDR3 is made up of 16 amino acids. The germline V gene has CDR1 PRHDT and CDR2 FYEKMQ (reference sequence). The CDR3: CASSPPSSGRIVPQYF. The CDR3 coding sequence is TGTGCCAGCAGCCCGCCGTCTAGCGGGAGGATCGTTCCCCAGTACTTC.

This chain joins TRBV6-2 or TRBV6-3 and TRBJ2-3; D remains unclear. This CDR3 has 14 amino acids. Germline loops: CDR1 MNHEY, CDR2 SVGEGT. With 0 bases removed from V and 4 bases from J, the gap between germline ends came to 8 bases. The CDR3 bases are TGTGCCAGCAGTTACTCAGTACAATCAGATACGCAGTATTTT. It codes for CASSYSVQSDTQYF.

V usage is TRBV5-4 and J usage is TRBJ1-1; D may be TRBD1 (6 bases). Germline V gives CDR1 SGHNT, CDR2 YYREEE (reference sequence). The CDR3 has 14 residues. V shed 10 bases and J shed 1 base, with 17 bases lying between them. Written as DNA, the CDR3 is TGTGCCGGATCCGGGGGGGCTGAGAACACTGAAGCTTTCTTT. This gives the protein CAGSGGAENTEAFF. Drawing the rest from reference TRBV5-4 and TRBJ1-1, the complete variable domain is ETGVTQSPTHLIKTRGQQVTLRCSSQSGHNTVSWYQQALGQGPQFIFQYYREEENGRGNFPPRFSGLQFPNYSSELNVNALELDDSALYLCAGSGGAENTEAFFGQGTRLTVV.

This chain links TRBV5-1 with TRBJ2-3; weak D call: TRBD1 (6 bases). Germline assignment: CDR1 SGHRS and CDR2 YFSETQ. This CDR3 is 14 amino acids long. The V and J ends lost 4 bases and 4 bases respectively, with 13 bases between them. In DNA, the CDR3 is TGCGCCAGCAGCCACCCAGGGGCCCCAGATACGCAGTATTTT. It yields the protein CASSHPGAPDTQYF.

This clone has a single count. The chain carries TRBV11-2 and TRBJ2-7; the match to TRBD1 covers 10 bases. After removal of 6 bases from V and 3 bases from J, the junction contained 8 bases not matched to a gene. The CDR3 is 15 amino acids. Looked up from germline, CDR1 is SGHAT and CDR2 is FQNNGV. The CDR3 bases are TGTGCCAGCAGTTCCGGGACAGGGGTCTTCTACGAGCAGTACTTC. Its protein is CASSSGTGVFYEQYF.

The chain is built from TRBV3-1 (or the pseudogene TRBV3-2) and TRBJ1-2; 11 bases are shared with TRBD1. Per the germline V gene, CDR1 is LGHDT and CDR2 is YNNKEL (reference sequence). V shed 0 bases and J 3 bases; nucleotides not matched to a gene: 3. The CDR3 spans 16 residues. CDR3 coding DNA: TGTGCCAGCAGCCAAGAGGGGACAGGGGGTTACTATGGCTACACCTTC. Its translation: CASSQEGTGGYYGYTF.

This rearrangement joins TRBV2 to TRBJ2-1, with unresolved D. The CDR3 loop spans 12 amino acids. Germline V gives CDR1 SNHLY, CDR2 FYNNEI. The ends were cut back, 0 bases at V and 9 bases at J, with 6 bases in the middle. CDR3 sequence (DNA): TGTGCCAGCAGTGAAGCGGCCCCTGAGCAGTTCTTC. The encoded protein is CASSEAAPEQFF.

The chain is built from TRBV14 and TRBJ2-7, with TRBD2 matching 10 bases. The length of the CDR3 is 14 residues. Germline V gives CDR1 SGHDN, CDR2 FVKESK. Unmatched junction bases numbered 3, after V lost 3 bases and J lost 4 bases. CDR3 residues: CASSQLAGGYEQYF. The DNA of the CDR3 is TGTGCCAGCAGCCAGTTAGCGGGAGGTTACGAGCAGTACTTC. The complete variable domain, with remaining parts taken from reference TRBV14 and TRBJ2-7, reads EAGVTQFPSHSVIEKGQTVTLRCDPISGHDNLYWYRRVMGKEIKFLLHFVKESKQDESGMPNNRFLAERTGGTYSTLKVQPAELEDSGVYFCASSQLAGGYEQYFGPGTRLTVT.

V gene TRBV29-1 combines with J gene TRBJ1-5; D is perhaps TRBD1 (5 bases). The germline gives CDR1 SQVTM, CDR2 ANQGSEA. The CDR3 is 13 amino acids. V dropped 4 bases and J dropped 3 bases, with 10 bases sitting between them. CDR3: CSVATVSNQPQHF. CDR3 nucleotide sequence: TGCAGCGTTGCGACAGTCTCCAATCAGCCCCAGCATTTT.